Listed here are 30 T cell receptor beta chains from one sample, sequenced in a study of CD8 T cells in Susac syndrome. The authors reverse transcribed 0.5 to 1 ug RNA with random hexamers. TCRdb recomputed calls from the immunoSEQ multiplex PCR reads with MiXCR, one row per CDR3 protein. This sample has around 190,000 distinct CDR3 sequences, with 85% to 95% found just once. Sequencing input: CD4+ T cells from PBMCs. These receptors were taken from a human donor in good health.

V usage is TRBV6-6 and J usage is TRBJ2-7; D unclear. The CDR3 is made up of 15 amino acids. Germline lookup yields CDR1 MNHNY and CDR2 SVGAGI (reference sequence). V gave up 0 bases and J gave up 6 bases, with 15 bases separating them. The CDR3 protein is CASSYSARSESEQYV. CDR3 sequence (DNA): TGTGCCAGCAGTTACTCAGCCAGGTCGGAGAGCGAGCAGTACGTC.

This chain uses TRBV7-2 with TRBJ2-3; perhaps D is TRBD1 or TRBD2 (5 bases each). The CDR3 contains 14 residues. Germline CDR1 SGHTA, CDR2 FQGNSA. V was clipped by 6 bases and J by 0 bases, with 10 bases between them. The CDR3 nucleotides are TGTGCCAGCAGGATGGGACGTAGCACAGATACGCAGTATTTT. Translation: CASRMGRSTDTQYF. Variable domain in full (rest from reference TRBV7-2 and TRBJ2-3): GAGVSQSPSNKVTEKGKDVELRCDPISGHTALYWYRQSLGQGLEFLIYFQGNSAPDKSGLPSDRFSAERTGGSVSTLTIQRTQQEDSAVYLCASRMGRSTDTQYFGPGTRLTVL.

The J gene is TRBJ2-3, the V gene TRBV5-1; a weak D match, TRBD1 (5 bases). Germline V gives CDR1 SGHRS, CDR2 YFSETQ. The V and J ends lost 0 bases and 3 bases respectively, with 8 bases between them. CDR3 size: 14 residues. As DNA, the CDR3 is TGCGCCAGCAGCTTGGGGCGACAGACAGATACGCAGTATTTT. This sequence encodes CASSLGRQTDTQYF.

The rearrangement uses TRBV5-4 and TRBJ1-1; D uncertain. Germline CDR1 SGHNT, CDR2 YYREEE (reference sequence). The CDR3 runs to 14 residues. The V end was cut by 0 bases, the J end by 1 base, with 7 bases between. The CDR3 loop reads CASSLAVPNTEAFF. CDR3 bases: TGTGCCAGCAGCTTGGCGGTACCGAACACTGAAGCTTTCTTT.

V and J are TRBV5-1 and TRBJ2-2, with TRBD1 matching over 7 bases. The ends lost 1 base at V and 2 bases at J; junction bases unmatched: 2. The CDR3 contains 15 residues. Per germline, CDR1 SGHRS and CDR2 YFSETQ. CDR3 sequence reads: CASSLRDSNTGELFF. CDR3 nucleotides: TGCGCCAGCAGCTTGAGGGACAGTAACACCGGGGAGCTGTTTTTT.

This chain links TRBV14 with TRBJ1-1; 8 nucleotides align to TRBD1. CDR1 is SGHDN and CDR2 is FVKESK in the germline V gene. This CDR3 region has 16 residues. The trim removed 4 bases at V and 4 bases at J, leaving 11 bases unmatched. In DNA, the CDR3 is TGTGCCAGCAGCCCGATTGGACAGGGCTTCGCCACTGAAGCTTTCTTT. This encodes CASSPIGQGFATEAFF.

V gene TRBV3-1 combines with J gene TRBJ2-3, with 7 bases matching TRBD2. CDR1 is LGHDT and CDR2 is YNNKEL in the germline V gene (reference sequence). V lost 3 bases, J lost 0 bases, and 6 bases stayed unmatched. The CDR3 totals 16 residues. The CDR3 spells CASSQVAGSSTDTQYF. The CDR3 DNA reads TGTGCCAGCAGCCAGGTAGCGGGCTCTAGCACAGATACGCAGTATTTT.

V and J are TRBV5-1 and TRBJ2-3; 9 bases are a match to TRBD2. V lost 4 bases and J lost 6; bases outside the gene matches: 15. Germline assignment: CDR1 SGHRS and CDR2 YFSETQ. The CDR3 spans 17 residues. The CDR3 DNA is TGCGCCAGCAGCGGCGGGGGGGCCGGCTTAGCACCGGATACGCAGTATTTT. Translating it yields CASSGGGAGLAPDTQYF.

This chain links TRBV27 with TRBJ2-7; D not resolved. The CDR3 is 16 residues long. Germline CDR1 and CDR2: MNHEY and SMNVEV (reference sequence). Trimming shortened V by 2 bases and J by 3 bases, and 17 bases separated the two germline ends. CDR3 nucleotide sequence: TGTGCCAGCAGTTTAAGCGAGAGCAGCCTAGTCTACGAGCAGTACTTC. This sequence encodes CASSLSESSLVYEQYF.

This clonotype has just one count. The J gene is TRBJ2-6, the V gene TRBV4-1, with a possible D match to TRBD2 (5 bases). Germline CDR1 and CDR2: MGHRA and YSYEKL. V lost 4 bases to trimming and J lost 0 bases, with 16 bases between them. The CDR3 extends over 18 amino acids. The CDR3 sequence is CASSPGRARSSGANVLTF. CDR3 DNA: TGCGCCAGCAGCCCCGGGCGGGCACGAAGCTCTGGGGCCAACGTCCTGACTTTC.

This chain uses TRBV28 with TRBJ2-4; 7 bases map to TRBD2. Germline V CDR1 and CDR2: MDHEN, SYDVKM. Germline trimming cut 7 bases from V and 8 bases from J; bases unmatched to any gene: 14. The CDR3 loop spans 15 amino acids. The DNA of the CDR3 is TGTGCCAGCACTCCAGCGGGGAGGGCAGGAGACATTCAGTACTTC. Its protein is CASTPAGRAGDIQYF.

This chain joins TRBV20-1 and TRBJ1-5, with 7 bases fitting TRBD1. The CDR3 consists of 14 residues. Germline CDR1 is DFQATT and CDR2 is SNEGSKA (reference sequence). As DNA, the CDR3 is TGCAGCGCATGGACAGGTTATAGCAATCAGCCCCAGCATTTT. Protein: CSAWTGYSNQPQHF.

The rearrangement uses TRBV12-3 or TRBV12-4 and TRBJ2-7; D may correspond to TRBD1 or TRBD2 (5 bases each). Deletions cut 6 bases from V and 6 bases from J, with 12 bases between. The CDR3 length is 12 residues. DNA of the CDR3: TGTGCCAGCAGCCCTCGGGGCTCCGAGCAGTACTTC. As protein: CASSPRGSEQYF.

The chain couples TRBV4-2 to TRBJ2-1; the D gene is possibly TRBD1 (5 bases). This CDR3 has 14 amino acids. V lost 3 bases and J lost 8, with 14 bases in between. CDR1 LGHNA and CDR2 YNFKEQ come from the germline V gene. CDR3 bases: TGTGCCAGCAGCCAGGGAACAGGAACGTATGAGCAGTTCTTC. Protein: CASSQGTGTYEQFF.

In DNA, the CDR3 is TGCAGTGCTAGGCACAGGGCGGGGGCAGATACGCAGTATTTT. Encoded protein: CSARHRAGADTQYF. The chain links TRBV20-1 to TRBJ2-3, with D possibly TRBD2 on 7 matching bases. V lost 3 bases and J lost 4, with 14 bases in between. The CDR3 has 14 amino acids. CDR1 and CDR2 (germline): DFQATT, SNEGSKA (reference sequence).

Only one count was recorded for this clonotype. The chain is built from TRBV3-1 and TRBJ1-5; D remains unclear. There are 15 residues in the CDR3. Trimming removed 0 bases from V and 2 bases from J, with 8 bases in between. Germline CDR1 and CDR2: LGHDT and YNNKEL (reference sequence). The CDR3 is CASSQDTAGNQPQHF. As DNA, the CDR3 is TGTGCCAGCAGCCAAGACACGGCCGGCAATCAGCCCCAGCATTTT.

The CDR3 is CASSGGSSADTQYF. The DNA for the CDR3 is TGCGCCAGCAGCGGCGGGAGTTCGGCAGATACGCAGTATTTT. The chain recombines TRBV5-1 with TRBJ2-3; 7 bases agree with TRBD2. Germline V gene data show CDR1 as SGHRS and CDR2 as YFSETQ. The CDR3 totals 14 residues. With V trimmed by 4 bases and J by 4 bases, 6 bases remained unmatched. Based on the CDR3 plus reference TRBV5-1 and TRBJ2-3, the full variable domain is KAGVTQTPRYLIKTRGQQVTLSCSPISGHRSVSWYQQTPGQGLQFLFEYFSETQRNKGNFPGRFSGRQFSNSRSEMNVSTLELGDSALYLCASSGGSSADTQYFGPGTRLTVL.

V gene TRBV19 combines with J gene TRBJ2-7; TRBD2 matches at 9 bases. The V gene's germline CDR1 is LNHDA and CDR2 SQIVND (reference sequence). The CDR3 loop spans 18 amino acids. V dropped 5 bases and J dropped 7; count of bases not matched to a gene: 21. The chain's CDR3 is CASSSLAGNPGSTGEQYF. In DNA, the CDR3 is TGTGCCAGTAGTTCGCTAGCGGGGAACCCTGGATCCACGGGGGAGCAGTACTTC.

The V and J genes are TRBV3-1 and TRBJ1-6; the D is unclear. CDR3 length: 12 amino acids. V was shortened by 3 bases and J by 12 bases, with 9 bases between the two germline ends. CDR1 and CDR2 from the germline V gene are LGHDT and YNNKEL (reference sequence). Here the CDR3 DNA reads TGTGCCAGCAGCCATCAAGCGGGACCCCTCCACTTT. Translated, it gives CASSHQAGPLHF.

This chain uses TRBV23-1 with TRBJ2-7; weak D call: TRBD2 (7 bases). TRBV23-1 is identified as an open reading frame with a role that is uncertain. This CDR3 is built from 13 residues. Trimming shortened V by 4 bases and J by 3 bases, and 10 bases separated the two germline ends. CDR3 sequence (DNA): TGCGCCAGCAGTCGAGCGGGACACTACGAGCAGTACGTC. It yields the protein CASSRAGHYEQYV.

The chain carries TRBV12-3 or TRBV12-4 and TRBJ2-7, with TRBD1 identical over 9 bases. V dropped 4 bases and J dropped 1; count of bases not matched to a gene: 5. This CDR3 has 15 amino acids. The CDR3 DNA sequence: TGTGCCAGCAGTTCCGGGACAGGGCTGTCCTACGAGCAGTACTTC. This gives the protein CASSSGTGLSYEQYF.

The chain has TRBV7-9 and TRBJ1-1; the D is unclear. Per the germline V gene, CDR1 is SEHNR and CDR2 is FQNEAQ (reference sequence). The CDR3 spans 14 residues. V was trimmed by 1 base and J by 5 bases, leaving 11 bases between them. The CDR3 sequence: CASSLVFSATEAFF. The CDR3 DNA reads as TGTGCCAGCAGCTTAGTTTTTTCGGCAACTGAAGCTTTCTTT.

The V and J genes are TRBV2 and TRBJ2-6; possible D gene TRBD1, 5 bases. Germline assignment: CDR1 SNHLY and CDR2 FYNNEI. The CDR3 length is 15 residues. The V and J ends lost 6 bases and 0 bases respectively, with 9 bases between them. The CDR3 loop reads CASRLTVSGANVLTF. In DNA, the CDR3 is TGTGCCAGCAGACTGACAGTCTCTGGGGCCAACGTCCTGACTTTC.

The rearrangement uses TRBV29-1 and TRBJ1-4; no firm D call. V was trimmed by 4 bases and J by 2 bases, leaving 8 bases between them. Germline V gene sequence: CDR1 SQVTM, CDR2 ANQGSEA. The CDR3 sequence is 13 residues long. CDR3 sequence: CSVGSGTNEKLFF. The CDR3 coding sequence is TGCAGCGTTGGGTCTGGGACTAATGAAAAACTGTTTTTT.

The rearrangement uses TRBV7-9 and TRBJ1-5; 8 bases match TRBD1. The CDR3 has 14 residues. From germline, CDR1 is SEHNR and CDR2 FQNEAQ (reference sequence). With 4 bases clipped from V and 5 bases from J, the junction kept 4 bases outside the gene matches. The CDR3 loop reads CASSSDRGDQPQHF. For the CDR3, the DNA is TGTGCCAGCAGCTCTGACAGGGGAGATCAGCCCCAGCATTTT. Using reference TRBV7-9 and TRBJ1-5 for the parts outside the CDR3, the full variable domain is DTGVSQNPRHKITKRGQNVTFRCDPISEHNRLYWYRQTLGQGPEFLTYFQNEAQLEKSRLLSDRFSAERPKGSFSTLEIQRTEQGDSAMYLCASSSDRGDQPQHFGDGTRLSIL.

This sequence joins TRBV7-9 and TRBJ2-2, with D possibly matching TRBD2 (5 bases). The CDR3 is made up of 16 amino acids. Germline V gene sequence: CDR1 SEHNR, CDR2 FQNEAQ (reference sequence). The V gene lost 3 bases and the J gene lost 1 base, with 12 bases spanning the gap. The CDR3 region has the DNA TGTGCCAGCAGCTTGACCGAGACTATGAACACCGGGGAGCTGTTTTTT. This translates into CASSLTETMNTGELFF.

The J gene is TRBJ1-4, the V gene TRBV3-1; D ambiguous. This CDR3 contains 14 residues. The germline V and J ends were trimmed by 2 bases and 8 bases, with 12 bases remaining between them. Looked up from germline, CDR1 is LGHDT and CDR2 is YNNKEL (reference sequence). This CDR3 is CASSQQEVGEKLFF. CDR3 nucleotide sequence: TGTGCCAGCAGCCAACAGGAAGTGGGCGAAAAACTGTTTTTT.

The chain uses TRBV29-1 and TRBJ2-3; D unresolved. Germline V CDR1 and CDR2: SQVTM, ANQGSEA. The CDR3 has 13 amino acids. The ends were cut back, 3 bases at V and 2 bases at J, with 9 bases in the middle. CDR3 DNA: TGCAGCGTTGAGATGGCGTACACAGATACGCAGTATTTT. This codes for CSVEMAYTDTQYF.

The J gene is TRBJ1-1, the V gene TRBV4-1; the D is unclear. Trimming pared 4 bases from V and 5 bases from J, leaving 11 bases between. The CDR3 has 13 amino acids. In germline, CDR1 is MGHRA, CDR2 YSYEKL. The CDR3 here is CASSPQVRTEAFF. The CDR3 region has the DNA TGCGCCAGCAGCCCGCAGGTTCGGACTGAAGCTTTCTTT.

The chain employs TRBV3-1 and TRBJ1-2; D is undetermined. Germline V gene lookup returns CDR1 LGHDT and CDR2 YNNKEL (reference sequence). This CDR3 spans 16 amino acids. The V and J ends lost 4 bases and 6 bases respectively, with 21 bases between them. CDR3 nucleotide sequence: TGTGCCAGCAGCCTCTCGATTCCCCTGGGGTCTAATGGCTACACCTTC. The encoded protein is CASSLSIPLGSNGYTF.